This entry is about one T cell receptor beta chain. Per the germline V gene, CDR1 is KGHSH and CDR2 is LQKENI. With V trimmed by 3 bases and J by 5 bases, 11 bases remained unmatched. The CDR3 is 17 amino acids. This specimen comes from a study of PD-L1 blockade in urothelial cancer. Across the whole study: Reported median T cell count for blood samples was 120,000 to 150,000.

Some clones are missing from TCRdb's copy, which holds only in-frame ones; the method was immunoSEQ multiplex PCR. The table shows 75,000 to 90,000 clones, with about four fifths occurring only once. Patient disease was locally advanced or metastatic urothelial carcinoma. Peripheral blood mononuclear cells were collected from every patient before and during treatment, yielding between 1 and 8 samples per patient. This sequence was found in a man aged 70 or older with urothelial cancer. The material was PBMCs, obtained around atezolizumab (anti-PD-L1) treatment. This rearrangement joins TRBV18 to TRBJ2-1, with 9 bases matching TRBD1. CDR3 DNA: TGTGCCAGCTCACCTCCCGGGACAGGGTATGGGGACAATGAGCAGTTCTTC. Amino acids: CASSPPGTGYGDNEQFF.